These T cell receptor beta chains were read from a single sample in a study of shared clonotypes between healthy human individuals. Clones were sequenced by immunoSEQ multiplex PCR, and TCRdb holds only the in-frame ones, with some missing. The data hold 700,000 to 950,000 clones, with about 96% observed a single time. Sequenced input: naive CD8+ T cells sorted from blood. Receptors originate from a man younger than 45 in good health. CDR3s include the opening cysteine and the closing phenylalanine or tryptophan. A D gene is named only where the DNA matches it firmly. Clone size is not always given. Where it is, it says once, few, many or a class for expanded clones.

v_call: TRBV9
j_call: TRBJ2-3
d_call: TRBD2
clone_size: NA
cdr3_aa: CASSASGGWLDTQYF
cdr3_nt: TGTGCCAGCAGCGCTAGCGGGGGGTGGTTAGATACGCAGTATTTT

v_call: TRBV9
j_call: TRBJ1-1
d_call: NA
clone_size: NA
cdr3_aa: CASSPMRLGNTEAFF
cdr3_nt: TGTGCCAGCAGCCCCATGAGGTTGGGGAACACTGAAGCTTTCTTT

v_call: TRBV5-4
j_call: TRBJ2-3
d_call: NA
clone_size: NA
cdr3_aa: CASRDITSTDTQYF
cdr3_nt: TGTGCCAGCCGGGACATAACTAGCACAGATACGCAGTATTTT

v_call: TRBV7-9
j_call: TRBJ2-1
d_call: TRBD2
clone_size: NA
cdr3_aa: CASSLVSGRGVYEQFF
cdr3_nt: TGTGCCAGCAGCTTAGTAAGCGGGAGGGGAGTTTACGAGCAGTTCTTC

v_call: TRBV6-5
j_call: TRBJ2-7
d_call: NA
clone_size: NA
cdr3_aa: CASSYSMSYEQYF
cdr3_nt: TGTGCCAGCAGTTACTCAATGAGTTACGAGCAGTACTTC

v_call: TRBV2
j_call: TRBJ2-2
d_call: TRBD2
clone_size: NA
cdr3_aa: CASIAGFANTGELFF
cdr3_nt: TGTGCCAGCATAGCGGGGTTCGCGAACACCGGGGAGCTGTTTTTT

v_call: TRBV9
j_call: TRBJ2-3
d_call: NA
clone_size: NA
cdr3_aa: CASSVVGSLTDTQYF
cdr3_nt: TGTGCCAGCAGCGTAGTCGGGAGCCTCACAGATACGCAGTATTTT

v_call: TRBV10-2
j_call: TRBJ2-7
d_call: NA
clone_size: NA
cdr3_aa: CASSLDYEQYF
cdr3_nt: TGCGCCAGCAGCCTAGACTACGAGCAGTACTTC

v_call: TRBV10-2
j_call: TRBJ2-1
d_call: TRBD2
clone_size: NA
cdr3_aa: CASRGLAGEGNEQFF
cdr3_nt: TGCGCCAGCAGGGGACTAGCGGGAGAAGGAAATGAGCAGTTCTTC

v_call: TRBV13
j_call: TRBJ2-7
d_call: NA
clone_size: NA
cdr3_aa: CASSLAAPEQYF
cdr3_nt: TGTGCCAGCAGCTTAGCAGCGCCCGAGCAGTACTTC

v_call: TRBV5-1
j_call: TRBJ2-1
d_call: TRBD2
clone_size: few
cdr3_aa: CASSYIAGGGNEQFF
cdr3_nt: TGCGCCAGCAGCTATATAGCGGGAGGGGGGAATGAGCAGTTCTTC

v_call: TRBV10-3
j_call: TRBJ2-1
d_call: TRBD2
clone_size: NA
cdr3_aa: CAISESTSGDSSYNEQFF
cdr3_nt: TGTGCCATCAGTGAGTCGACTAGCGGAGACAGCTCCTACAATGAGCAGTTCTTC

v_call: TRBV28
j_call: TRBJ2-7
d_call: NA
clone_size: NA
cdr3_aa: CASSSGHLYEQYF
cdr3_nt: TGTGCCAGCAGTTCGGGACACCTCTACGAGCAGTACTTC

v_call: TRBV7-9
j_call: TRBJ1-1
d_call: NA
clone_size: NA
cdr3_aa: CASSLVEVNTEAFF
cdr3_nt: TGTGCCAGCAGCTTAGTGGAGGTGAACACTGAAGCTTTCTTT

v_call: TRBV11-2
j_call: TRBJ2-2
d_call: TRBD1
clone_size: NA
cdr3_aa: CASRKHAGTDTGELFF
cdr3_nt: TGTGCCAGCAGAAAACACGCCGGGACAGACACCGGGGAGCTGTTTTTT

v_call: TRBV7-9
j_call: TRBJ2-7
d_call: TRBD2
clone_size: NA
cdr3_aa: CASSGLAGVSYEQYF
cdr3_nt: TGTGCCAGCAGCGGACTAGCGGGAGTCTCCTACGAGCAGTACTTC

v_call: TRBV27
j_call: TRBJ2-3
d_call: TRBD2
clone_size: few
cdr3_aa: CASNRAGGGVTQYF
cdr3_nt: TGTGCCAGCAATCGAGCGGGAGGGGGAGTTACGCAGTATTTT

v_call: TRBV11-1
j_call: TRBJ2-7
d_call: NA
clone_size: NA
cdr3_aa: CASSLEHTNEQYF
cdr3_nt: TGTGCCAGCAGCTTAGAGCACACCAACGAGCAGTACTTC

v_call: TRBV11-2
j_call: TRBJ2-1
d_call: NA
clone_size: NA
cdr3_aa: CASRASGYNEQFF
cdr3_nt: TGTGCCAGCAGGGCCAGCGGATACAATGAGCAGTTCTTC

v_call: TRBV7-9
j_call: TRBJ1-6
d_call: TRBD1
clone_size: NA
cdr3_aa: CASSLSTGSSPLHF
cdr3_nt: TGTGCCAGCAGCTTATCGACAGGGAGTTCACCCCTCCACTTT

v_call: TRBV29-1
j_call: TRBJ2-1
d_call: TRBD1
clone_size: NA
cdr3_aa: CSVELATGWHNEQFF
cdr3_nt: TGCAGCGTTGAACTCGCGACAGGGTGGCACAATGAGCAGTTCTTC

v_call: TRBV9
j_call: TRBJ2-1
d_call: TRBD2
clone_size: NA
cdr3_aa: CASSSRRTSGTYNEQFF
cdr3_nt: TGTGCCAGCAGCTCTAGACGGACTAGCGGGACCTACAATGAGCAGTTCTTC

v_call: TRBV28
j_call: TRBJ2-7
d_call: NA
clone_size: NA
cdr3_aa: CASSPPFRSEQYF
cdr3_nt: TGTGCCAGCAGTCCGCCCTTTCGTTCCGAGCAGTACTTC

v_call: TRBV11-2
j_call: TRBJ2-2
d_call: TRBD2
clone_size: NA
cdr3_aa: CASSLKLAPGTGELFF
cdr3_nt: TGTGCCAGCAGCTTAAAACTAGCGCCTGGGACCGGGGAGCTGTTTTTT

v_call: TRBV7-9
j_call: TRBJ1-5
d_call: NA
clone_size: NA
cdr3_aa: CASSPGTTNNQPQHF
cdr3_nt: TGTGCCAGCAGCCCCGGGACGACGAACAATCAGCCCCAGCATTTT

v_call: TRBV19
j_call: TRBJ2-6
d_call: NA
clone_size: once
cdr3_aa: CASSIWGLGANVLTF
cdr3_nt: TGTGCCAGTAGTATTTGGGGGCTTGGGGCCAACGTCCTGACTTTC

v_call: TRBV9
j_call: TRBJ1-5
d_call: NA
clone_size: few
cdr3_aa: CASSVEGGPNQPQHF
cdr3_nt: TGTGCCAGCAGCGTAGAAGGAGGACCTAATCAGCCCCAGCATTTT

v_call: TRBV30
j_call: TRBJ2-7
d_call: NA
clone_size: NA
cdr3_aa: CAWSVRGPPYEQYF
cdr3_nt: TGTGCCTGGAGTGTACGGGGCCCGCCCTACGAGCAGTACTTC

v_call: TRBV11-2
j_call: TRBJ2-1
d_call: TRBD2
clone_size: NA
cdr3_aa: CASTRTSGSIWDNEQFF
cdr3_nt: TGTGCCAGCACCCGGACTAGCGGGAGTATATGGGACAATGAGCAGTTCTTC

v_call: TRBV2
j_call: TRBJ1-2
d_call: NA
clone_size: NA
cdr3_aa: CASSGVKTGPQLANYGYTF
cdr3_nt: TGTGCCAGCAGTGGTGTTAAGACCGGGCCCCAGTTAGCTAACTATGGCTACACCTTC

v_call: TRBV5-5
j_call: TRBJ2-7
d_call: TRBD2
clone_size: NA
cdr3_aa: CASSFGTSGRYEQYF
cdr3_nt: TGTGCCAGCAGCTTCGGGACTAGCGGGCGCTACGAGCAGTACTTC

v_call: TRBV7-9
j_call: TRBJ2-2
d_call: NA
clone_size: NA
cdr3_aa: CASSSDLLNTGELFF
cdr3_nt: TGTGCCAGCAGCTCGGACTTATTGAACACCGGGGAGCTGTTTTTT

v_call: TRBV14
j_call: TRBJ2-4
d_call: NA
clone_size: NA
cdr3_aa: CASSPSGGDRFTKNIQYF
cdr3_nt: TGTGCCAGCAGCCCATCAGGAGGGGACAGATTCACCAAAAACATTCAGTACTTC

v_call: TRBV6-6
j_call: TRBJ2-7
d_call: TRBD2
clone_size: NA
cdr3_aa: CASHLAGGFGEQYF
cdr3_nt: TGTGCCAGTCATCTAGCGGGAGGGTTCGGGGAGCAGTACTTC

v_call: TRBV9
j_call: TRBJ2-7
d_call: NA
clone_size: NA
cdr3_aa: CASSPIAGTSRYYEQYF
cdr3_nt: TGTGCCAGCAGCCCGATCGCCGGGACCTCCAGGTACTACGAGCAGTACTTC

v_call: TRBV27
j_call: TRBJ2-7
d_call: NA
clone_size: once
cdr3_aa: CASRSHRLNSYEQYF
cdr3_nt: TGTGCCAGCAGATCCCACCGACTGAACTCCTACGAGCAGTACTTC

v_call: TRBV5-1
j_call: TRBJ2-7
d_call: TRBD1
clone_size: few
cdr3_aa: CASSLGGQGGDEQYF
cdr3_nt: TGCGCCAGCAGCTTGGGGGGACAGGGAGGAGACGAGCAGTACTTC

v_call: TRBV29-1
j_call: TRBJ2-1
d_call: TRBD2
clone_size: NA
cdr3_aa: CSVETSGIPGNEQFF
cdr3_nt: TGCAGCGTTGAAACTAGCGGGATACCAGGCAATGAGCAGTTCTTC

v_call: TRBV27
j_call: TRBJ1-1
d_call: NA
clone_size: NA
cdr3_aa: CASSLSANTEAFF
cdr3_nt: TGTGCCAGCAGTTTATCAGCGAACACTGAAGCTTTCTTT

v_call: TRBV6-5
j_call: TRBJ2-7
d_call: NA
clone_size: NA
cdr3_aa: CASSYTALSYEQYF
cdr3_nt: TGTGCCAGCAGTTACACCGCCCTATCCTACGAGCAGTACTTC

v_call: TRBV7-2
j_call: TRBJ1-1
d_call: NA
clone_size: once
cdr3_aa: CASSLGGAMNTEAFF
cdr3_nt: TGTGCCAGCAGCTTAGGGGGGGCGATGAACACTGAAGCTTTCTTT

v_call: TRBV5-1
j_call: TRBJ2-7
d_call: NA
clone_size: NA
cdr3_aa: CATLWAITYEQYF
cdr3_nt: TGCGCCACCCTCTGGGCCATAACCTACGAGCAGTACTTC

v_call: TRBV11-3
j_call: TRBJ2-2
d_call: TRBD2
clone_size: NA
cdr3_aa: CASSGREGLNTGELFF
cdr3_nt: TGTGCCAGCAGCGGCCGGGAGGGCCTGAACACCGGGGAGCTGTTTTTT

v_call: TRBV27
j_call: TRBJ1-2
d_call: NA
clone_size: NA
cdr3_aa: CATRSGGNGYTF
cdr3_nt: TGTGCCACCAGAAGTGGAGGAAACGGCTACACCTTC

v_call: TRBV6-5
j_call: TRBJ2-7
d_call: TRBD2
clone_size: NA
cdr3_aa: CASSSSGRGEQYF
cdr3_nt: TGTGCCAGCAGTTCCAGCGGGAGAGGCGAGCAGTACTTC

v_call: TRBV4-2
j_call: TRBJ2-1
d_call: TRBD2
clone_size: NA
cdr3_aa: CASSQEVGAGAGHEQFF
cdr3_nt: TGTGCCAGCAGCCAAGAAGTTGGAGCGGGAGCAGGTCATGAGCAGTTCTTC

v_call: TRBV11-2
j_call: TRBJ2-1
d_call: TRBD2
clone_size: NA
cdr3_aa: CASSLGASGPYNEQFF
cdr3_nt: TGTGCCAGCAGCTTAGGGGCTAGCGGGCCTTACAATGAGCAGTTCTTC

v_call: TRBV7-2
j_call: TRBJ2-5
d_call: NA
clone_size: NA
cdr3_aa: CASSLTFVETQYF
cdr3_nt: TGTGCCAGCAGCCTTACCTTTGTGGAGACCCAGTACTTC

v_call: TRBV27
j_call: TRBJ2-3
d_call: TRBD2
clone_size: NA
cdr3_aa: CASRELADTDTQYF
cdr3_nt: TGTGCCAGCAGGGAACTAGCGGACACAGATACGCAGTATTTT

v_call: TRBV7-9
j_call: TRBJ2-1
d_call: NA
clone_size: NA
cdr3_aa: CASSLLGNPLWLQFF
cdr3_nt: TGTGCCAGCAGCTTGCTTGGGAACCCTCTTTGGTTGCAGTTCTTC

v_call: TRBV27
j_call: TRBJ2-7
d_call: NA
clone_size: NA
cdr3_aa: CASSLGPPGFSYEQYF
cdr3_nt: TGTGCCAGCAGTTTGGGCCCCCCGGGTTTTTCCTACGAGCAGTACTTC

v_call: TRBV13
j_call: TRBJ2-1
d_call: NA
clone_size: NA
cdr3_aa: CASSQTERGASYNEQFF
cdr3_nt: TGTGCCAGCAGCCAGACGGAACGGGGGGCCTCCTACAATGAGCAGTTCTTC

v_call: TRBV7-2
j_call: TRBJ2-3
d_call: TRBD2
clone_size: NA
cdr3_aa: CASSPGLAGPLTDTQYF
cdr3_nt: TGTGCCAGCAGCCCCGGACTAGCGGGACCACTGACAGATACGCAGTATTTT

v_call: TRBV19
j_call: TRBJ2-3
d_call: NA
clone_size: once
cdr3_aa: CASSASGSTDTQYF
cdr3_nt: TGTGCCAGTAGCGCCTCGGGGAGCACAGATACGCAGTATTTT

v_call: TRBV28
j_call: TRBJ2-7
d_call: NA
clone_size: NA
cdr3_aa: CASSFSGGYEQYF
cdr3_nt: TGTGCCAGCAGTTTCTCGGGCGGGTACGAGCAGTACTTC

v_call: TRBV5-1
j_call: TRBJ1-1
d_call: NA
clone_size: NA
cdr3_aa: CASSLNLGMITEAFF
cdr3_nt: TGCGCCAGCAGCTTGAATCTGGGGATGATCACTGAAGCTTTCTTT

v_call: TRBV7-9
j_call: TRBJ2-3
d_call: NA
clone_size: NA
cdr3_aa: CASSLGAVDSTDTQYF
cdr3_nt: TGTGCCAGCAGCTTAGGGGCGGTTGATAGCACAGATACGCAGTATTTT

v_call: TRBV18
j_call: TRBJ2-1
d_call: NA
clone_size: NA
cdr3_aa: CASSPSGVAYNEQFF
cdr3_nt: TGTGCCAGCTCACCATCGGGGGTGGCCTACAATGAGCAGTTCTTC

v_call: TRBV4-3
j_call: TRBJ2-1
d_call: NA
clone_size: NA
cdr3_aa: CASSPGESSYNEQFF
cdr3_nt: TGCGCCAGCAGCCCCGGCGAGAGCTCCTACAATGAGCAGTTCTTC